This T cell receptor beta chain was identified during a study of radiotherapy plus CTLA-4 blockade in lung cancer. This CDR3 has 13 residues. Germline CDR1 reads LNHDA; CDR2 reads SQIVND (reference sequence). Trimming stripped 7 bases from V and 3 bases from J, with 13 bases between. Using immunoSEQ multiplex PCR, the repertoire was profiled, and TCRdb retains in-frame clones only, with some absent. Among about 19,000 clones listed, about 82% were seen once. Each patient with chemo-refractory metastatic non-small-cell lung cancer was treated with focal radiation plus CTLA-4 blockade using ipilimumab.

The starting material was peripheral blood, obtained from a patient treated with radiotherapy plus ipilimumab. The chain couples TRBV19 to TRBJ2-7, with D unresolved. This sequence was found in a human donor with non-small cell lung cancer whose response to radiotherapy plus ipilimumab could not be evaluated. CDR3 coding DNA: TGTGCCAGTAAAAGCGACGTCGGCTACGAGCAGTACTTC. It encodes CASKSDVGYEQYF. Full variable domain (rest looked up from reference TRBV19 and TRBJ2-7): DGGITQSPKYLFRKEGQNVTLSCEQNLNHDAMYWYRQDPGQGLRLIYYSQIVNDFQKGDIAEGYSVSREKKESFPLTVTSAQKNPTAFYLCASKSDVGYEQYFGPGTRLTVT.